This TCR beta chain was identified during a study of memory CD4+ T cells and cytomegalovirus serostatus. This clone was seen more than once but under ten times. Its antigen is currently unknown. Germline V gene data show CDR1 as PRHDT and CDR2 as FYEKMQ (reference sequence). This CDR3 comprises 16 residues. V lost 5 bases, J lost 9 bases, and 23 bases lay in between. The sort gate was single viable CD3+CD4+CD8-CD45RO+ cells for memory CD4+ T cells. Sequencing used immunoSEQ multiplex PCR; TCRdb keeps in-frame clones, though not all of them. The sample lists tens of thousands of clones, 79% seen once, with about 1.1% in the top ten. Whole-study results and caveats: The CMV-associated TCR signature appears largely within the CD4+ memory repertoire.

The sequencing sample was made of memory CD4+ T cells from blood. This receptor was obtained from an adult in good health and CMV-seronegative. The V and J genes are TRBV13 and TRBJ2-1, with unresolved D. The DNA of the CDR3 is TGTGCCAGCAGCCCACTAATGACGTCTCCGCGATCTGAGCAGTTCTTC. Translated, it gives CASSPLMTSPRSEQFF.